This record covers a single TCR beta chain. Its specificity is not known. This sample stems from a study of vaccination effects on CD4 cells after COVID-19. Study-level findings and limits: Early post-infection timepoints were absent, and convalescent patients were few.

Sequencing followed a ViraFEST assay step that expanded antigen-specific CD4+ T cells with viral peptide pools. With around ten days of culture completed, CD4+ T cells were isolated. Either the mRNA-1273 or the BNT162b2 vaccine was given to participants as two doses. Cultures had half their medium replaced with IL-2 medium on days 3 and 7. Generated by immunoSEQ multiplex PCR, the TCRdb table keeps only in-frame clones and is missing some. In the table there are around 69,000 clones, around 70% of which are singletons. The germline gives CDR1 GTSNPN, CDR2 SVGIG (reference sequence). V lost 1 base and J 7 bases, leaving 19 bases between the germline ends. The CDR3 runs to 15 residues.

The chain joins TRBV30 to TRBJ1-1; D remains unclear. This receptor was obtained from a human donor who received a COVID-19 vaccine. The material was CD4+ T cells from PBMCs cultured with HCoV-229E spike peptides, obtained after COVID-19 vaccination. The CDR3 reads CAWSDGSLPLREAFF. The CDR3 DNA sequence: TGTGCCTGGAGTGATGGATCCTTGCCCCTCCGTGAAGCTTTCTTT.